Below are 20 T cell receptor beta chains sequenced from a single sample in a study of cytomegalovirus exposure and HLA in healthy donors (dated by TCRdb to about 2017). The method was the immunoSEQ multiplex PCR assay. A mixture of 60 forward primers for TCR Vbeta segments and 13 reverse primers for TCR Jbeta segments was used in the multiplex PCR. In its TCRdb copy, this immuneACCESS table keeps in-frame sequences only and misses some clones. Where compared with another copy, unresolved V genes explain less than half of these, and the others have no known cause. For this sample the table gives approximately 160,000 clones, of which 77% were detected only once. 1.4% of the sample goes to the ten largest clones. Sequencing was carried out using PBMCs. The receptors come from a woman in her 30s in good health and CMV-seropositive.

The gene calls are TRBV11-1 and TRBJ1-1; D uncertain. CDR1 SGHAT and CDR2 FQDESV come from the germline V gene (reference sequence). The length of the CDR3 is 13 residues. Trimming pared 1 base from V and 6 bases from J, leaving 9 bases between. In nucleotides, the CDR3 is TGTGCCAGCAGCTTAGTTAGCACTTCTGAAGCTTTCTTT. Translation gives CASSLVSTSEAFF.

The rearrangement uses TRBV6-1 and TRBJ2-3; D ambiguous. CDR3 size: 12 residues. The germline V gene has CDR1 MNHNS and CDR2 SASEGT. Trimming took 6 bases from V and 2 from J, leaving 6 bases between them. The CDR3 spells CASSLLTDTQYF. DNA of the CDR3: TGTGCCAGCAGCCTACTCACAGATACGCAGTATTTT.

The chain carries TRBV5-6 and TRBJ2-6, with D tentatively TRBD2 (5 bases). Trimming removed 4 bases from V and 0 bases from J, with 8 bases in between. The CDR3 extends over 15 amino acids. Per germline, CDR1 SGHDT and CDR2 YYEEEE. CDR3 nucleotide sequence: TGTGCCAGCAGCGCGGGCCCCTCTGGGGCCAACGTCCTGACTTTC. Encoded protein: CASSAGPSGANVLTF.

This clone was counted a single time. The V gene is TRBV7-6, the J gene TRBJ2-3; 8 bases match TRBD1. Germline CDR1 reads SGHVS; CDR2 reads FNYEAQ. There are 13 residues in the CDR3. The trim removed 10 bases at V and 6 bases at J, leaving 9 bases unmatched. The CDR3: CATNRGRGDTQYF. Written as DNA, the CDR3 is TGTGCCACCAACAGGGGGAGAGGGGATACGCAGTATTTT.

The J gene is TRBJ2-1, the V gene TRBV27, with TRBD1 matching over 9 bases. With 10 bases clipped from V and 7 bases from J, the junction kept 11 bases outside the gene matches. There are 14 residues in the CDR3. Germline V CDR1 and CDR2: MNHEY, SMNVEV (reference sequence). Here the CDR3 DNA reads TGTGCCACCATTCCCGGGACAGGGCAAAATGAGCAGTTCTTC. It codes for CATIPGTGQNEQFF.

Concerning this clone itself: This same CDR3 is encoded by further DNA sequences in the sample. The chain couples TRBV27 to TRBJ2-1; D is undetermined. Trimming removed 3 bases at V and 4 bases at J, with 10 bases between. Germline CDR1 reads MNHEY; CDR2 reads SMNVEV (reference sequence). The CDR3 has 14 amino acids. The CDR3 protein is CASSLGSPYNEQFF. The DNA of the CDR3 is TGTGCCAGCAGTTTGGGCTCTCCTTACAATGAGCAGTTCTTC.

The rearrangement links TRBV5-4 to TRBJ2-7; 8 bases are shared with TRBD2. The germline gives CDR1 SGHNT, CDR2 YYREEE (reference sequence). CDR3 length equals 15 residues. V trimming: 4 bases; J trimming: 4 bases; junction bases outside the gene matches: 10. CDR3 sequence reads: CASSSSGKPPYEQYF. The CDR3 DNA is TGTGCCAGCAGCAGTAGCGGGAAGCCCCCTTACGAGCAGTACTTC.

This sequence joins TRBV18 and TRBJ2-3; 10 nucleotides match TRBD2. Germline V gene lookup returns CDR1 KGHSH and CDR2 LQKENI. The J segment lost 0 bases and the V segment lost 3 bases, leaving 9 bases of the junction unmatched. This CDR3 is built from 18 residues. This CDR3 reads CASSPFLLAGTSTDTQYF. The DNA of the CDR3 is TGTGCCAGCTCACCCTTCCTACTAGCGGGGACTAGCACAGATACGCAGTATTTT.

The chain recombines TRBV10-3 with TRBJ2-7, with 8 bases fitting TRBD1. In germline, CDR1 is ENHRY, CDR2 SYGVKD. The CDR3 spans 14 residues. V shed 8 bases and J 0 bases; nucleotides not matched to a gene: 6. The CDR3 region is CAIGSRGPSYEQYF. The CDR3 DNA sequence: TGTGCCATCGGGTCCAGGGGGCCCTCCTACGAGCAGTACTTC.

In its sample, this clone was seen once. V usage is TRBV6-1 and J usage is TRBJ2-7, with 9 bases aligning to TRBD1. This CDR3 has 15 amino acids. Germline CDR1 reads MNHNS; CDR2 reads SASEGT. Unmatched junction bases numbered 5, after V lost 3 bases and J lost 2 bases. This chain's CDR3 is CASSDPGQGPYEQYF. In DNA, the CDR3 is TGTGCCAGCAGTGACCCGGGACAGGGCCCCTACGAGCAGTACTTC.

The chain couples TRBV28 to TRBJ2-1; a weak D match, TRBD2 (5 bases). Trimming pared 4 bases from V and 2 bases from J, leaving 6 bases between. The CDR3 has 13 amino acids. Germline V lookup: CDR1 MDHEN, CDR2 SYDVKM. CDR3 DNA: TGTGCCAGCAGTTCCGGGGCCTACAATGAGCAGTTCTTC. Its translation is CASSSGAYNEQFF.

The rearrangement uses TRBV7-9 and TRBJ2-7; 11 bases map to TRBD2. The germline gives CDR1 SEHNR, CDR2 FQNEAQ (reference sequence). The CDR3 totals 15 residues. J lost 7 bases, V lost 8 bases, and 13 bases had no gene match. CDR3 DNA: TGTGCCAGCCGTACTTTAGCGGGAGGGCCGAGGGAGCAGTACTTC. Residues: CASRTLAGGPREQYF.

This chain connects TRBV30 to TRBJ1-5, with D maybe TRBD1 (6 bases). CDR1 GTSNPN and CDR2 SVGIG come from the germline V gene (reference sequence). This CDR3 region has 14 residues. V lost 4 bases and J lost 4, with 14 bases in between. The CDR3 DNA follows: TGTGCCTGGACCCTAGACAGGACAAATCAGCCCCAGCATTTT. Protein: CAWTLDRTNQPQHF. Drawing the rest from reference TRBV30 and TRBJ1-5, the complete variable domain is SQTIHQWPATLVQPVGSPLSLECTVEGTSNPNLYWYRQAAGRGLQLLFYSVGIGQISSEVPQNLSASRPQDRQFILSSKKLLLSDSGFYLCAWTLDRTNQPQHFGDGTRLSIL.

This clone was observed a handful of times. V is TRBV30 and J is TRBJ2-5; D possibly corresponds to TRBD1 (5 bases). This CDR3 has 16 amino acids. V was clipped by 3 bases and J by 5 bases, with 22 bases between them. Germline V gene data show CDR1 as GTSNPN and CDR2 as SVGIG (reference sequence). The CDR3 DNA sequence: TGTGCCTGGAGGGACCGGGCCACTGGGGCCGGGGAGACCCAGTACTTC. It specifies CAWRDRATGAGETQYF.

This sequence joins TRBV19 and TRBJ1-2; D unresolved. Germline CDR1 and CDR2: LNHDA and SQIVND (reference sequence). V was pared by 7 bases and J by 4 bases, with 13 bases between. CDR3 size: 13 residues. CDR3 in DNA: TGTGCCAGTACGTTTTTGGAGGGCTATGGCTACACCTTC. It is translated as CASTFLEGYGYTF.

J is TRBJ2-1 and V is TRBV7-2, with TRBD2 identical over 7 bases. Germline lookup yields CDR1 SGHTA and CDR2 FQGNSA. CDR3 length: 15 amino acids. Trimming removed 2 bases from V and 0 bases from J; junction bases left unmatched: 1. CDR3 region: CASSLRGDSYNEQFF. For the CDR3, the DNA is TGTGCCAGCAGCTTACGGGGGGACTCCTACAATGAGCAGTTCTTC.

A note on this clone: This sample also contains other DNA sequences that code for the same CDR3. In nucleotides, the CDR3 is TGTGCCAGCAGCGCAACAGGGGTTCAGCCCCAGCATTTT. This codes for CASSATGVQPQHF. The chain recombines TRBV11-2 with TRBJ1-5; the match to TRBD1 covers 7 bases. This CDR3 spans 13 amino acids. V lost 5 bases to trimming and J lost 6 bases; unmatched junction nucleotides: 4. CDR1 is SGHAT and CDR2 is FQNNGV in the germline V gene.

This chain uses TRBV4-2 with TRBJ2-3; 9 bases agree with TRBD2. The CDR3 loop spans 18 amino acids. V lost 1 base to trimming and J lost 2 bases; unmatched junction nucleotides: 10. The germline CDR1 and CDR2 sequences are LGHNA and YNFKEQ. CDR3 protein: CASSQAVGAGGVTDTQYF. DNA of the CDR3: TGTGCCAGCAGCCAAGCCGTTGGGGCGGGAGGGGTCACAGATACGCAGTATTTT.

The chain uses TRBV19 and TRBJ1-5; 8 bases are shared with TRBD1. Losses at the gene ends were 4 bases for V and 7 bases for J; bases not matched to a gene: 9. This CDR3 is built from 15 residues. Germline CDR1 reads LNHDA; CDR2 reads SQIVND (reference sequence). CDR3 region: CASSTAGTGNQPQHF. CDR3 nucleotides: TGTGCCAGTAGTACCGCCGGGACAGGTAACCAGCCCCAGCATTTT.

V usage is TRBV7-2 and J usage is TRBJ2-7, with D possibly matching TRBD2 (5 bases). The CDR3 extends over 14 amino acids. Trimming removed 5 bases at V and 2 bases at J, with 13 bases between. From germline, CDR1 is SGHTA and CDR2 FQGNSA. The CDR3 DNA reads TGTGCCAGCAGCGTTGGACTGGGTCCCTACGAGCAGTACTTC. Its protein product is CASSVGLGPYEQYF.